This TCR beta chain derives from a study of shared clonotypes between healthy human individuals. Details on this clone: This sample includes further DNA sequences coding for the same CDR3.

CD45RO-negative, CCR7-positively selected cells formed the naive CD8 fraction, excluding terminally differentiated effector memory CD45RA+ cells. The table came from immunoSEQ multiplex PCR; TCRdb's copy has only in-frame clones and leaves some out. The data show approximately 1.9 million clones, roughly 95% seen once. The sequencing input was naive CD8+ T cells from PBMCs. This TCR came from a man in his late teens or twenties in good health. Some clones in this sample may be carry-over from other donors' samples.

In nucleotides, the CDR3 is TGTGCCAGCAGTTTAGGCCAGAACACCGGGGAGCTGTTTTTT. Residues: CASSLGQNTGELFF. The chain links TRBV27 to TRBJ2-2; D unresolved. The V end lost 2 bases, the J end lost 1 base, and 5 bases lay between the germline ends. Germline V gives CDR1 MNHEY, CDR2 SMNVEV (reference sequence). The CDR3 has 14 amino acids.